This TCR beta chain was identified in a study of T-cell memory formation after mild COVID-19. Study at large: Largely, TCR clusters stayed within a single donor.

This CDR3 is 19 amino acids long. Unmatched junction bases numbered 20, after V lost 4 bases and J lost 3 bases. Germline loops: CDR1 MNHEY, CDR2 SVGEGT. Findings and caveats of the study: The CD4+ clones that contracted clustered mainly within CM and EM, and the CD8+ clones concentrated in EMRA. Balance between CD4 and CD8 was seen in clones contracting day 15 to 85, and a CD4+ lean was seen in later expanders.

This clonotype came up a few times. Antigen unknown. TCRdb fed the 5' RACE reads into MiXCR, producing one record per CDR3 protein. The sample holds about 470,000 distinct CDR3 sequences; around 25% are singletons and the top ten take around 13%. Sequencing used PBMCs or a T cell subset sorted from them (not recorded which). The rearrangement uses TRBV6-2 or TRBV6-3 and TRBJ2-7; 8 nucleotides align to TRBD1. The clonotype originates from an adult woman who had mild COVID-19 (a few samples of this study predate the infection). Cell type and time point are not known. CDR3 region: CASSSTPGQATYYVYEQYF. CDR3 DNA: TGTGCCAGCAGTTCCACTCCGGGACAGGCAACCTACTACGTCTACGAGCAGTACTTC.